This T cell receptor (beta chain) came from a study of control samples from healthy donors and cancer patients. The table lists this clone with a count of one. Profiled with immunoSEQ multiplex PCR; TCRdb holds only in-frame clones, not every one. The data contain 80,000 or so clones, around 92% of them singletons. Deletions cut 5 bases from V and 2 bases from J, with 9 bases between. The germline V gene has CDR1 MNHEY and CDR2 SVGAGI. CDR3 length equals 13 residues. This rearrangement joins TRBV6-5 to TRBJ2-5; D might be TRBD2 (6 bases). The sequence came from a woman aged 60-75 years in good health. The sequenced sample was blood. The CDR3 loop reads CASSPGTQETQYF. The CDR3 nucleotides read TGTGCCAGCAGTCCAGGGACTCAAGAGACCCAGTACTTC.